The present entry profiles one T cell receptor (beta chain) with its context. Its antigen is undetermined. Treatment meaning: roughly 10-day PBMC culture with coronavirus spike peptide pools or control peptides (ViraFEST assay). These data are taken from a study of vaccination and CD4 T cells after COVID-19. On the study more broadly: Stimulation used overlapping spike peptides from SARS-CoV-2, HCoV-NL63, HCoV-OC43 and HCoV-229E.

Trimming left V 0 bases short and J 10 bases short, with 7 bases between. This CDR3 contains 12 residues. Looked up from germline, CDR1 is SGHTA and CDR2 is FQGNSA. Sequencing of the DNA from cultured CD4+ T cells was carried out with the Oncomine TCR Beta short-read assay. TCRdb re-called the PCR reads through MiXCR, storing one row per CDR3 protein. The sample records several thousand distinct CDR3 sequences, around 64% being singletons. This chain joins TRBV7-2 and TRBJ2-1; D unclear. This TCR came from a human donor who had recovered from COVID-19. Sequencing used CD4+ T cells from blood, cultured in vitro. CDR3 DNA: TGTGCCAGCAGCTTAGCGATTGGAGAGCAGTTCTTC. Protein: CASSLAIGEQFF.